This entry features one T cell receptor beta chain sequence. As yet, its antigen is unknown. A read error may be the cause here, since a much bigger clone is one base away. As diagnostic evidence, clinical symptoms, serum thyroxine, TRAb, thyroid ultrasound and orbital computed tomography were relied upon. The CDR3 sequence is 16 residues long. Germline V gives CDR1 SGDLS, CDR2 YYNGEE. These data belong to a study of Graves' ophthalmopathy and Graves' hyperthyroidism. Study context: Stable hyperthyroidism meant no ophthalmopathy within 18 months of follow-up. Study conclusions and caveats: Blood also held most thyroid clonotypes expanded above 0.001 frequency. Ophthalmopathy progression prediction by the model yielded a sensitivity of about 70% and a specificity of approximately 77%.

RNA transcripts provided the template for amplifying TCR beta CDR3 regions. Second-round multiplex PCR came after a first-round RT-PCR that employed HTBI primers. TCRdb re-called the multiplex PCR reads through MiXCR, storing one row per CDR3 protein. The sample has around 1,200,000 distinct CDR3 sequences, about 35% seen once. The sequence was obtained from an adult man with Graves' hyperthyroidism. Sequences were obtained from peripheral blood or thyroid tissue (not recorded which). J is TRBJ2-2 and V is TRBV9; 7 bases line up with TRBD1. This chain's CDR3 is CVSSDRAWVLVGELFF. The CDR3 nucleotides read TGTGTCAGCAGCGACAGGGCGTGGGTGTTGGTCGGGGAGCTGTTTTTT. The entire variable domain, with the rest obtained from reference TRBV9 and TRBJ2-2, is as follows: DSGVTQTPKHLITATGQRVTLRCSPRSGDLSVYWYQQSLDQGLQFLIQYYNGEERAKGNILERFSAQQFPDLHSELNLSSLELGDSALYFCVSSDRAWVLVGELFFGEGSRLTVL.